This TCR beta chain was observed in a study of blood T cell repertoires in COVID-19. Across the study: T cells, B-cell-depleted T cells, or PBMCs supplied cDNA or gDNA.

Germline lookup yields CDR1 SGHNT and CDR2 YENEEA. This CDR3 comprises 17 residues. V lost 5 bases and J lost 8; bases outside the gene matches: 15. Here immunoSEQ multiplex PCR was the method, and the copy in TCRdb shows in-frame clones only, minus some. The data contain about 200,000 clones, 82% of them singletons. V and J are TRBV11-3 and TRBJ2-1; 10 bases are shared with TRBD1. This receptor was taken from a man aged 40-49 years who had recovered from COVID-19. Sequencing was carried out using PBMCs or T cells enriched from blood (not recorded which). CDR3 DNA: TGTGCCAGCAGCCCAGAATCCGGGACAGGGGCCCGGCATGAGCAGTTCTTC. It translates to CASSPESGTGARHEQFF.